These T cell receptor beta chains were read from a single sample in a study of cytomegalovirus exposure and HLA in healthy donors. Libraries were prepared by immunoSEQ multiplex PCR; TCRdb keeps only in-frame clonotypes and omits some of them. The sample records fewer than 150,000 clones, about 90% being singletons. The sequenced sample was PBMCs. All receptors come from a man aged 30 to 39 in good health and CMV-seronegative. Both conserved end residues are part of each CDR3. The order of the fields is clone size, D gene, CDR3 length, V gene, CDR3 protein. The D gene is left open where the match is weak. Clone size is stated in some rows and not others, as once, few, many or a class when expanded.

once TRBD2 15 TRBV19 CASSIVVAGTYEQYF
NA TRBD1 17 TRBV7-6 CASRPVGDRGLFTEAFF
few TRBD1 16 TRBV2 CASSAGTGALYYGYTF
NA NA 12 TRBV6-1 CASMGRDQPQHF
once TRBD1 14 TRBV6-5 CASSYRRGRETQYF
few TRBD2 14 TRBV25-1 CASSDSGRTYEQYF
NA TRBD1 16 TRBV4-3 CASSQDRDRGPYEQYF
NA TRBD1 15 TRBV4-1 CASSPNPGQGGEQYF
NA TRBD2 16 TRBV5-1 CASSFGLAPSTDTQYF
few TRBD2 15 TRBV5-1 CASSETSGMSYEQYF
NA TRBD2 15 TRBV9 CASSSGTSGYNEQFF
NA TRBD2 16 TRBV27 CASSPGLAGQNNEQFF
NA TRBD2 14 TRBV19 CASRSGREVDTQYF
NA NA 16 TRBV12-1 CASSLDQREWANEQFF
NA TRBD1 16 TRBV6-4 CASSDSPGQDYYGYTF
NA TRBD1 15 TRBV18 CASSDRGPSGEKLFF
NA TRBD2 14 TRBV9 CASSVGGGAYEQYF
NA NA 14 TRBV6-1 CASNPAEFTGELFF
NA NA 16 TRBV18 CASSLLPAANTGELFF
NA TRBD1 15 TRBV6-1 CASRYTGALYNEQFF
NA TRBD2 14 TRBV29-1 CSTHVTSGSCEQYF
NA NA 15 TRBV7-2 CASSLAASGNGGYTF
NA NA 14 TRBV5-1 CASSLIRVNTEAFF
NA TRBD2 14 TRBV7-9 CASRPGTSGSEQYF
NA NA 16 TRBV19 CASSPGGTRIYQPQHF
NA NA 15 TRBV7-9 CAGLLSDLADYGYTF
NA NA 16 TRBV5-5 CASSSASGVAGNTIYF
NA TRBD1 15 TRBV27 CASSFGQGWNQPQHF
NA NA 15 TRBV2 CASSYRDGAGSPLHF
NA NA 13 TRBV6-1 CASSDAASYEQYF
NA TRBD1 15 TRBV30 CAWEYTGGSNTEAFF
NA NA 13 TRBV9 CASSVGGSGEQFF
NA TRBD1 15 TRBV4-3 CASSEGDSLTGELFF
NA TRBD1 16 TRBV9 CASSARQGWGTGELFF
NA TRBD2 15 TRBV10-2 CASRNGTNYYNEQFF
NA TRBD2 14 TRBV29-1 CSVLAGGPHNEQFF
once NA 11 TRBV29-1 CSGHRGNEQFF
NA TRBD1 14 TRBV30 CALSTGTGPEKLFF
NA NA 11 TRBV30 CAWRGFTEAFF
NA NA 15 TRBV27 CASSSYGDTTYEQYF
NA TRBD2 16 TRBV9 CASSVVPAGVGETQYF
NA TRBD2 16 TRBV7-9 CASSLRELAGGSEQYF
NA TRBD2 16 TRBV7-3 CASSSGGLAGDYEQYF
NA TRBD1 15 TRBV7-6 CASSRTGTADEKLFF
NA NA 14 TRBV19 CASSPDRNTGELFF
NA TRBD1 18 TRBV30 CACAPGTGNGANTGELFF
NA NA 15 TRBV15 CATSRDRGQITEAFF
NA NA 16 TRBV21-1 CASSKVRVRMNTEAFF
NA TRBD2 17 TRBV25-1 CASSPSGRALKADTQYF
NA TRBD1 16 TRBV9 CASSVAGTGHGNTIYF
NA NA 12 TRBV10-2 CASGQNSYEQYF